This is a list of T cell receptor beta chains from one sample in a study of blood T cell repertoires in COVID-19. Repertoires were generated with immunoSEQ multiplex PCR, while TCRdb's copy carries only in-frame clones and drops some. The profile shows 90,000 to 150,000 clones, 85% of them singletons. Sequencing was performed on peripheral blood. The receptors originated from a man aged 80 or over with acute or convalescent COVID-19. The CDR3 runs from the conserved cysteine through the conserved F or W. Not every row has a clone size; where given, it reads once, few, many or a size class.

CDR3 | V | size | J
CASSPGQYEQYF | TRBV3-1/TRBV3-2 | NA | TRBJ2-7
CASSLMGRFWGPGEKLFF | TRBV27 | NA | TRBJ1-4
CASGAGGVITEAFF | TRBV13 | NA | TRBJ1-1
CASSQQGTDTEAFF | TRBV7-3 | NA | TRBJ1-1
CASSLEGTKGYTF | TRBV7-8 | once | TRBJ1-2
CASSLQLFYGYTF | TRBV11-2 | NA | TRBJ1-2
CASSPQSNSGANVLTF | TRBV18 | NA | TRBJ2-6
CASSLVRYHNEQFF | TRBV5-6 | NA | TRBJ2-1
CASSRAADTEAFF | TRBV18 | NA | TRBJ1-1
CASGSAEVGELFF | TRBV12-5 | NA | TRBJ2-2
CASSLVGLAGWSYEQYF | TRBV28 | few | TRBJ2-7
CASSLKRGNTIYF | TRBV7-3 | NA | TRBJ1-3
CASSLAHEGANYGYTF | TRBV5-6 | NA | TRBJ1-2
CASSPTGTGGLMVYGYTF | TRBV18 | few | TRBJ1-2
CASSQDHGTGTYEQYF | TRBV3-1/TRBV3-2 | NA | TRBJ2-7
CASSLEGAGYTF | TRBV5-4 | NA | TRBJ1-2
CASSPPGTGVLNTEAFF | TRBV18 | few | TRBJ1-1
CATSDLGLAGGIEQETQYF | TRBV24-1 | few | TRBJ2-5
CASSPHRGSVEHEQFF | TRBV3-1/TRBV3-2 | NA | TRBJ2-1
CASSGGNTQYF | TRBV6-5 | NA | TRBJ2-3
CASSLSQVGNEQFF | TRBV5-1 | NA | TRBJ2-1
CASSSSFRTGTRTDTQYF | TRBV7-8 | many | TRBJ2-3
CASSTVSGQETQYF | TRBV5-1 | NA | TRBJ2-5
CASSLGQGGGYTF | TRBV7-2 | NA | TRBJ1-2
CASSTPGAVDGYTF | TRBV7-2 | NA | TRBJ1-2
CASRETGTNTEAFF | TRBV19 | NA | TRBJ1-1
CASSLTLAGEDDTQYF | TRBV27 | NA | TRBJ2-3
CASSQDFTGTSGSRLAKNIQYF | TRBV4-1 | NA | TRBJ2-4
CASSLTDTQYF | TRBV2 | NA | TRBJ2-3
CASSPSNAAGELFF | TRBV5-4 | many | TRBJ2-2
CASTPERVGEKLFF | TRBV28 | once | TRBJ1-4
CATSGTSGSTGELFF | TRBV24-1 | NA | TRBJ2-2
CASSLGTGQVYNEQFF | TRBV13 | NA | TRBJ2-1
CASSGYSGANVLTF | TRBV9 | NA | TRBJ2-6
CASSLARSDTQYF | TRBV12-3/TRBV12-4 | NA | TRBJ2-3
CASSYPRGKQETQYF | TRBV6-5 | NA | TRBJ2-5
CASSQGGRASIYEQFF | TRBV4-2 | NA | TRBJ2-1
CASSEGQLNQPQHF | TRBV2 | NA | TRBJ1-5
CASSLEGASYTQYF | TRBV7-3 | NA | TRBJ2-3
CASSLQGYTEAFF | TRBV19 | NA | TRBJ1-1
CASSSPGQGNTGELFF | TRBV5-5 | NA | TRBJ2-2
CASSPGAGNQPQHF | TRBV18 | NA | TRBJ1-5
CASSSQGRYSPLHF | TRBV6-5 | NA | TRBJ1-6
CASSDQNRGNRGGYTF | TRBV2 | NA | TRBJ1-2
CASSIGQGNNGYTF | TRBV19 | once | TRBJ1-2
CASSRANYGYTF | TRBV9 | NA | TRBJ1-2
CATPIYGELFF | TRBV5-4 | NA | TRBJ2-2
CASSGSAGGPHEQYF | TRBV28 | NA | TRBJ2-7
CASTRSGYEQYF | TRBV9 | NA | TRBJ2-7